This T cell receptor (beta chain) was profiled in a study of coeliac disease. Study-wide results and limits: TRB repertoires were largely private, with most amino acid sequences found in only one sample. Known gliadin-specific TRB sequences: about 55% of the 18 coeliac samples, only 1 of 6 controls.

J was trimmed by 5 bases and V by 5 bases; bases with no gene match: 5. There are 13 residues in the CDR3. The germline V gene encodes CDR1 MNHNS and CDR2 SASEGT. Note on this clone: Its antigen is still unknown.

Profiled with immunoSEQ multiplex PCR; TCRdb holds only in-frame clones, not every one. The table shows more than 5,500 clones, with roughly two thirds occurring only once. V gene TRBV6-1 combines with J gene TRBJ1-1, with TRBD1 matching 7 bases. The sequenced sample consisted of lymphocytes from the gut lamina propria. This sequence was found in a man aged 70-80 years with active celiac disease. CDR3 in amino acids: CASSYRDSTEAFF. The CDR3 nucleotides are TGTGCCAGCAGTTATAGGGACAGTACTGAAGCTTTCTTT.